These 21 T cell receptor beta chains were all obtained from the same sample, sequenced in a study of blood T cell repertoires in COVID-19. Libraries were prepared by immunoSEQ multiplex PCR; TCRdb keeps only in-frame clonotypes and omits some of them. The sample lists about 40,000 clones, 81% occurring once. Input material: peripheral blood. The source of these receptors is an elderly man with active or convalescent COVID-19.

The CDR3 coding sequence is TGTGCCAGCAGCTTAGTGGACAGGGGTGGGCGAGAGACCCAGTACTTC. This translates into CASSLVDRGGRETQYF. This chain links TRBV7-2 with TRBJ2-5, with 9 bases identical to TRBD1. After removal of 1 base from V and 4 bases from J, the junction contained 7 bases not matched to a gene. Looked up from germline, CDR1 is SGHTA and CDR2 is FQGNSA. This CDR3 region has 16 residues.

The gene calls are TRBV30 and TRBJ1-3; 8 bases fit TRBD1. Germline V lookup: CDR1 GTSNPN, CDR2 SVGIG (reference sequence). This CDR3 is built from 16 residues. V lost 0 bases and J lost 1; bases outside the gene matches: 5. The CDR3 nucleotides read TGTGCCTGGAGTGTCCCAGGGGGCACATCTGGAAACACCATATATTTT. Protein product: CAWSVPGGTSGNTIYF.

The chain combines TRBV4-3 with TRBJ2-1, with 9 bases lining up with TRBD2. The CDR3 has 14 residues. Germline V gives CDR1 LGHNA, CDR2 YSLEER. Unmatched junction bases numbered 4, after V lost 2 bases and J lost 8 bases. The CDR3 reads CASSQSTSGHEQFF. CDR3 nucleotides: TGCGCCAGCAGCCAATCGACTAGCGGCCATGAGCAGTTCTTC.

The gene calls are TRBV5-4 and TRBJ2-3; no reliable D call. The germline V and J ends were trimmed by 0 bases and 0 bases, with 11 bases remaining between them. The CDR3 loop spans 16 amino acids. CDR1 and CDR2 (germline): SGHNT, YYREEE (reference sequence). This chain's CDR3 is CASSLARVGSTDTQYF. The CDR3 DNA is TGTGCCAGCAGCTTGGCCCGGGTCGGAAGCACAGATACGCAGTATTTT.

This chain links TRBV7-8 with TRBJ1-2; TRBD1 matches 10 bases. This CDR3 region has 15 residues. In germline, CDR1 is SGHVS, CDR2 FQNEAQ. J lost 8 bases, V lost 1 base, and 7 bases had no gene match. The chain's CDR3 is CASSLETGGSGGYTF. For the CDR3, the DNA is TGTGCCAGCAGCTTAGAGACAGGGGGCTCAGGAGGCTACACCTTC.

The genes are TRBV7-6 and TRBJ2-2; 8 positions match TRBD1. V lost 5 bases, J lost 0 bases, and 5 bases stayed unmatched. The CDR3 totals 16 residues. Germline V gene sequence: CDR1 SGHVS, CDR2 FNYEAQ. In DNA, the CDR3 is TGTGCCAGCAGCATCCGGACAGGGACGAACACCGGGGAGCTGTTTTTT. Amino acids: CASSIRTGTNTGELFF.

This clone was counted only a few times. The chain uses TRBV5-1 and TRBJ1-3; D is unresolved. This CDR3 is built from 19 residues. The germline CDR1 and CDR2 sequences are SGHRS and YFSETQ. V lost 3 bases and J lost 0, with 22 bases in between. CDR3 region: CASSSTTTSTGLSGNTIYF. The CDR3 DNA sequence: TGCGCCAGCAGCTCGACAACGACTTCTACCGGACTCTCTGGAAACACCATATATTTT. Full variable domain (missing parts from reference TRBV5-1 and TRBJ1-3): KAGVTQTPRYLIKTRGQQVTLSCSPISGHRSVSWYQQTPGQGLQFLFEYFSETQRNKGNFPGRFSGRQFSNSRSEMNVSTLELGDSALYLCASSSTTTSTGLSGNTIYFGEGSWLTVV.

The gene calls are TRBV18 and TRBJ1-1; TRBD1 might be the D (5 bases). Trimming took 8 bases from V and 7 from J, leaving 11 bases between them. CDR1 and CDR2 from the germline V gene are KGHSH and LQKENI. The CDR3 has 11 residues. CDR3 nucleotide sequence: TGTGCCAGCCGATCGGGGGATGAAGCTTTCTTT. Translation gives CASRSGDEAFF. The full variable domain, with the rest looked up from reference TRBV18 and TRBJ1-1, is NAGVMQNPRHLVRRRGQEARLRCSPMKGHSHVYWYRQLPEEGLKFMVYLQKENIIDESGMPKERFSAEFPKEGPSILRIQQVVRGDSAAYFCASRSGDEAFFGQGTRLTVV.

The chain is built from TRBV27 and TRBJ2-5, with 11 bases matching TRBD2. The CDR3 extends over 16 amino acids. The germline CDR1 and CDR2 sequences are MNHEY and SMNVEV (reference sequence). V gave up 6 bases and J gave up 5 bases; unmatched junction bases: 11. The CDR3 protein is CASSTGPLAGVETQYF. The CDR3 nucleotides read TGTGCCAGCAGCACTGGACCACTAGCGGGAGTGGAGACCCAGTACTTC.

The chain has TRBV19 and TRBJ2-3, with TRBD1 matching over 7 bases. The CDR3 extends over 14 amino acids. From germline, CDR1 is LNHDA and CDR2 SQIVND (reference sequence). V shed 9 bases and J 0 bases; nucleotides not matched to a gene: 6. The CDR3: CASLDRWSTDTQYF. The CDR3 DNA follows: TGTGCCAGCCTGGACAGGTGGAGCACAGATACGCAGTATTTT.

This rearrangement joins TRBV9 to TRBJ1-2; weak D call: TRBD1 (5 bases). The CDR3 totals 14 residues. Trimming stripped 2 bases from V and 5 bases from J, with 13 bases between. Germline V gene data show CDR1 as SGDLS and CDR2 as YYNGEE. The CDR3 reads CASSVQGAGYGYTF. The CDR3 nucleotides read TGTGCCAGCAGCGTTCAAGGGGCCGGGTATGGCTACACCTTC.

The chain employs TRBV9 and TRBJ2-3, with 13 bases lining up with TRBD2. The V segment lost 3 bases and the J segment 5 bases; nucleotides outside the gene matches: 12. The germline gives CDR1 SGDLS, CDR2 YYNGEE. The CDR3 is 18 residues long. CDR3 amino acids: CASSAGTSGVYRGDTQYF. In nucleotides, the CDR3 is TGTGCCAGCAGCGCCGGGACTAGCGGGGTATATAGGGGAGATACGCAGTATTTT. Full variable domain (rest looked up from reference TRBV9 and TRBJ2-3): DSGVTQTPKHLITATGQRVTLRCSPRSGDLSVYWYQQSLDQGLQFLIQYYNGEERAKGNILERFSAQQFPDLHSELNLSSLELGDSALYFCASSAGTSGVYRGDTQYFGPGTRLTVL.

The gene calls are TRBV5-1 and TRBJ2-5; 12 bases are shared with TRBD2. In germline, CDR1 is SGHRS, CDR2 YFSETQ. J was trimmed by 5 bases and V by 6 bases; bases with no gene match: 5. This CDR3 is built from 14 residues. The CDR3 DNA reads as TGCGCCAGCACCAGACTAGCGGGAGTGGAGACCCAGTACTTC. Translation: CASTRLAGVETQYF.

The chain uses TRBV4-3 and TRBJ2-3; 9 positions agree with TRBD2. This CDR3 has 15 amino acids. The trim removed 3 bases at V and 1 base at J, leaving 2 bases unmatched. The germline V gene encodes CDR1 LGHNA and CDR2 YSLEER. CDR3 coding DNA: TGCGCCAGCAGCCAGGGACTAGCCCGCACAGATACGCAGTATTTT. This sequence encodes CASSQGLARTDTQYF.

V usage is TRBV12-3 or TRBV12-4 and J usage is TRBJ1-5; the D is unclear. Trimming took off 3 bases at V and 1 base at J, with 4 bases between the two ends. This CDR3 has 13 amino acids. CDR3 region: CASSFQSNQPQHF. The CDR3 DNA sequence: TGTGCCAGCAGTTTTCAGAGCAATCAGCCCCAGCATTTT.

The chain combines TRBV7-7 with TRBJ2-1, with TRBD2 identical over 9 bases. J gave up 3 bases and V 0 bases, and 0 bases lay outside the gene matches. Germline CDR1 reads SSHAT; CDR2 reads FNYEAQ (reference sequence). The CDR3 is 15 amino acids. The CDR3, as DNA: TGTGCCAGCAGCTTAGCTAGCGGGGGCTACAATGAGCAGTTCTTC. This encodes CASSLASGGYNEQFF.

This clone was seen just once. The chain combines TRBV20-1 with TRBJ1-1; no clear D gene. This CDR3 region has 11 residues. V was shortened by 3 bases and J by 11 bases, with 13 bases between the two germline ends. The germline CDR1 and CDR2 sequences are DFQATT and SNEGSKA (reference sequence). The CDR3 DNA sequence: TGCAGTGCTAGTGCGGGGATCCAGGCTTTCTTT. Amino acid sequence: CSASAGIQAFF.

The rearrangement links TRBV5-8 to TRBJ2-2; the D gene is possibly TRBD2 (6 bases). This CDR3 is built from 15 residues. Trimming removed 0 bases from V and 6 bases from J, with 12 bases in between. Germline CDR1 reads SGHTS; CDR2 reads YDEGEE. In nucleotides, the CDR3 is TGTGCCAGCAGCTTGGCGGGCAGGGAGGCCGGGGAGCTGTTTTTT. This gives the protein CASSLAGREAGELFF.

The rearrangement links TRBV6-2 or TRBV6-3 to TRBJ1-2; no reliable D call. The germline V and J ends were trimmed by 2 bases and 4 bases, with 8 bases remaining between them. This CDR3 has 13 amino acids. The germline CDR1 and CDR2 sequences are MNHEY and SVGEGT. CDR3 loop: CASSYGQLYGYTF. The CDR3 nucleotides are TGTGCCAGCAGTTACGGGCAGCTCTATGGCTACACCTTC.

The CDR3 nucleotides read TGCGCCAGCAGCCCACGACAATGGGTTGGATTGGACAGGGTTGGCAATGAGCAGTTCTTC. Its protein is CASSPRQWVGLDRVGNEQFF. The chain joins TRBV4-3 to TRBJ2-1; 8 positions match TRBD1. Germline V lookup: CDR1 LGHNA, CDR2 YSLEER. V lost 4 bases and J lost 6; bases outside the gene matches: 23. The CDR3 length is 20 residues.

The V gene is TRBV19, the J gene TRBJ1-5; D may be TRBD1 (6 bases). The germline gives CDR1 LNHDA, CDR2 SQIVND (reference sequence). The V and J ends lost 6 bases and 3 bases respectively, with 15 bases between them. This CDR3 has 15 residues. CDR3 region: CASRGTSAPNQPQHF. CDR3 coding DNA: TGTGCCAGTAGGGGGACATCAGCCCCCAATCAGCCCCAGCATTTT.